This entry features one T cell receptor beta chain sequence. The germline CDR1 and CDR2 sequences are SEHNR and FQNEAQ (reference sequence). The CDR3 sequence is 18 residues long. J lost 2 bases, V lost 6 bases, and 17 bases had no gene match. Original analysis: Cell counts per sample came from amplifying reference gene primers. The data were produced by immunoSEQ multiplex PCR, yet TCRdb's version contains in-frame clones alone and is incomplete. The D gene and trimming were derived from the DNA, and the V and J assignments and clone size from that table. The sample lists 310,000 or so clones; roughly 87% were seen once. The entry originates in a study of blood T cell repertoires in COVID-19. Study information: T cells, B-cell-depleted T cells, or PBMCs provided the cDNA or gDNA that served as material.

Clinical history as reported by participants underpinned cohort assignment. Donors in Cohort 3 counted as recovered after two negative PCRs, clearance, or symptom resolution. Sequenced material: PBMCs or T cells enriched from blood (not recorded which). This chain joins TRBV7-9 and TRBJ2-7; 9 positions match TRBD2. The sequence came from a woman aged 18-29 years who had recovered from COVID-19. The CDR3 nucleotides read TGTGCCAGCAGTTGGGGGGAGGGGTCTAGCGGGATGACCTACGAGCAGTACTTC. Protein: CASSWGEGSSGMTYEQYF.